The clone carrying this TCR beta chain has just a few counts. These data come from a study of Graves' ophthalmopathy and Graves' hyperthyroidism. TCR beta CDR3 amplification used RNA transcripts. A first-round RT-PCR used HTBI primers, followed by a second-round multiplex PCR. Via MiXCR, TCRdb re-called the multiplex PCR reads, giving one row per CDR3 protein. The sample lists about 620,000 distinct CDR3 sequences; about 24% were seen once. This clonotype originated in a woman under 30 with stable Graves' hyperthyroidism. Some clones in this sample may be carry-over from other donors' samples. Sequencing used peripheral blood.

The CDR3 DNA sequence: TGTGCCATCAGTGGGCAGTCCGGGACGCCCGCGAACACCGGGGAGCTGTTTTTT. Translating gives CAISGQSGTPANTGELFF. This chain connects TRBV10-3 to TRBJ2-2; D may correspond to TRBD1 or TRBD2 (5 bases each). Trimming left V 4 bases short and J 0 bases short, with 18 bases between. Germline-derived CDR1 and CDR2 are ENHRY and SYGVKD. The CDR3 length is 18 residues.